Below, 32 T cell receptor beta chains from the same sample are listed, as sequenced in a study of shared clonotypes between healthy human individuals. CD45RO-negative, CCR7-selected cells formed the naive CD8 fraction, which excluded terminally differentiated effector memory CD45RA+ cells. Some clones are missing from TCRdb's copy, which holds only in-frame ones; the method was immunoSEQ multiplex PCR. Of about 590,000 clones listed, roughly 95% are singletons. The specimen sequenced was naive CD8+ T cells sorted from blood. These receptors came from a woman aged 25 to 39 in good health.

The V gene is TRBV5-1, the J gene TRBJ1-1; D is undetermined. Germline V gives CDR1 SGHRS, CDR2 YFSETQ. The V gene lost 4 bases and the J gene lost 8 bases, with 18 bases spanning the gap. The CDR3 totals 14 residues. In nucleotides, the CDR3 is TGCGCCAGCAGCGAAGGGTCGCTGGTCGGAGAAGCTTTCTTT. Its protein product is CASSEGSLVGEAFF. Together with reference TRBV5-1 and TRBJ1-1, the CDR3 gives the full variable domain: KAGVTQTPRYLIKTRGQQVTLSCSPISGHRSVSWYQQTPGQGLQFLFEYFSETQRNKGNFPGRFSGRQFSNSRSEMNVSTLELGDSALYLCASSEGSLVGEAFFGQGTRLTVV.

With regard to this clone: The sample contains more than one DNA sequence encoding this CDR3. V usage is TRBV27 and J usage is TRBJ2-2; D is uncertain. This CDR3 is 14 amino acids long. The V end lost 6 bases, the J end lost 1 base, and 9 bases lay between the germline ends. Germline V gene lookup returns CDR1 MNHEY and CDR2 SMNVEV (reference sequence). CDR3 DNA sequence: TGTGCCAGCAGCTCGGGCTTGAACACCGGGGAGCTGTTTTTT. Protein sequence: CASSSGLNTGELFF.

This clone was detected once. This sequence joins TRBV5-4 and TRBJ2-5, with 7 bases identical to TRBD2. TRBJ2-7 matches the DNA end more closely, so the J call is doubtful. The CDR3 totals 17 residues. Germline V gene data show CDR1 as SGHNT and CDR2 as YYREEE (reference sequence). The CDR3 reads CASSWPPGAGISYEQYF. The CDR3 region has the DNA TGTGCCAGCAGCTGGCCCCCAGGAGCGGGAATTTCCTACGAGCAGTACTTC.

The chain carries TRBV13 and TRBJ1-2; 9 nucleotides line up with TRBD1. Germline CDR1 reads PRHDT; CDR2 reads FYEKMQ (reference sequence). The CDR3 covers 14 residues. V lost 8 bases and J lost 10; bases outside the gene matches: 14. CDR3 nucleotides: TGTGCCAGCGGCCCCGACCGGGACAGGGCCACCTACACCTTC. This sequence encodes CASGPDRDRATYTF.

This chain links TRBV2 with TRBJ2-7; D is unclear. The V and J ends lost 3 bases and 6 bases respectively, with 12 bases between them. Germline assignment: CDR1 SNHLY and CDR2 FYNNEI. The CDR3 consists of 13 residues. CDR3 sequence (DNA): TGTGCCAGCAGTGACAGGTGGGGTGGCGAGCAGTACTTC. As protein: CASSDRWGGEQYF.

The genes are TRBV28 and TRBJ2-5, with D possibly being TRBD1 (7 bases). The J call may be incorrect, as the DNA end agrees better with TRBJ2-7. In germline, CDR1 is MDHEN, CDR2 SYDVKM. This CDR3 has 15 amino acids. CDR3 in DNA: TGTGCCAGCACTCATCCCTTCGGGGGACAGTACGAGCAGTACTTC. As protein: CASTHPFGGQYEQYF.

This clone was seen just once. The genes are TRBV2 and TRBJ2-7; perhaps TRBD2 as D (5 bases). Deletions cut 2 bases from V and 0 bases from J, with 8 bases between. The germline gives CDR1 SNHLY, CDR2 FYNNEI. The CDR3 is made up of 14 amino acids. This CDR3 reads CASSESGSSYEQYF. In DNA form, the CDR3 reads TGTGCCAGCAGTGAAAGCGGAAGCTCCTACGAGCAGTACTTC.

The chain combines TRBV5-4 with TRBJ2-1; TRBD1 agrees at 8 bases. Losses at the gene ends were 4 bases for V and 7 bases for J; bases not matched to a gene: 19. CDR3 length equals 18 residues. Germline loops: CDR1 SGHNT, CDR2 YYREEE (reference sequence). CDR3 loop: CASSPTGGRSGWENEQFF. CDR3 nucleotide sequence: TGTGCCAGCAGCCCAACAGGGGGACGGAGCGGCTGGGAGAATGAGCAGTTCTTC.

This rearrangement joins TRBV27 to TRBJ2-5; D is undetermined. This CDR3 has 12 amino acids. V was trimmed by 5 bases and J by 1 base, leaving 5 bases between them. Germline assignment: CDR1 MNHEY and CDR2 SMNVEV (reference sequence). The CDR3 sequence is CASSGSQETQYF. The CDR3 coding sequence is TGTGCCAGCAGTGGCAGCCAAGAGACCCAGTACTTC.

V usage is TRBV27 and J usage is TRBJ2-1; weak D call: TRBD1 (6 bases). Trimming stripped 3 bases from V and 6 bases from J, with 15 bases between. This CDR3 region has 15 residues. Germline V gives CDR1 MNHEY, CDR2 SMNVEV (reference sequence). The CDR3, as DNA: TGTGCCAGCAGTTTGGGCGCGATAGGGGGCAATGAGCAGTTCTTC. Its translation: CASSLGAIGGNEQFF.

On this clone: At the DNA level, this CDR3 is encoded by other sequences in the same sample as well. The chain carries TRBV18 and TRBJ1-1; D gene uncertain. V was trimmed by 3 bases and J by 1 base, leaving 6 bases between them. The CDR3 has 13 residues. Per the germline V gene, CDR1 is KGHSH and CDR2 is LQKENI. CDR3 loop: CASSPEGNTEAFF. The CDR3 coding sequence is TGTGCCAGCTCACCCGAAGGGAACACTGAAGCTTTCTTT.

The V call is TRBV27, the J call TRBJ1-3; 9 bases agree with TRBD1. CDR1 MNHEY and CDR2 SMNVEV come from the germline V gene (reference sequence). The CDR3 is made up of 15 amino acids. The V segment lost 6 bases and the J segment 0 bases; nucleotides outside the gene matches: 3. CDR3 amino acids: CASRVTGGSGNTIYF. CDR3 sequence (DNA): TGTGCCAGCAGGGTGACAGGGGGCTCTGGAAACACCATATATTTT.

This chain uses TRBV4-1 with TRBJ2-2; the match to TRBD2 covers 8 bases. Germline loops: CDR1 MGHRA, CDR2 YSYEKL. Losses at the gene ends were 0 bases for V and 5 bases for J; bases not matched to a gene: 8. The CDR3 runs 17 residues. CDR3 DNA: TGCGCCAGCAGCCAAGACCCGACGGGAGGGTGGACCGGGGAGCTGTTTTTT. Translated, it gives CASSQDPTGGWTGELFF.

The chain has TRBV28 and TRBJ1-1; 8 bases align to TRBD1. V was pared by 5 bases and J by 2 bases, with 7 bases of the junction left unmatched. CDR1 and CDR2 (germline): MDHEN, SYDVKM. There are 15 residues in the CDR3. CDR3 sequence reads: CASSARGPVNTEAFF. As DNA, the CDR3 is TGTGCCAGCAGTGCCAGGGGGCCGGTAAACACTGAAGCTTTCTTT.

CDR3 nucleotides: TGTGCCAGCAGCCAAGAATCTTGGGGAGGGACAGAAACCTACGAGCAGTACTTC. This translates into CASSQESWGGTETYEQYF. V is TRBV4-2 and J is TRBJ2-7, with D perhaps being TRBD1 or TRBD2 (7 bases each). Trimming shortened V by 0 bases and J by 2 bases, and 20 bases separated the two germline ends. The CDR3 is made up of 18 amino acids. Germline-derived CDR1 and CDR2 are LGHNA and YNFKEQ.

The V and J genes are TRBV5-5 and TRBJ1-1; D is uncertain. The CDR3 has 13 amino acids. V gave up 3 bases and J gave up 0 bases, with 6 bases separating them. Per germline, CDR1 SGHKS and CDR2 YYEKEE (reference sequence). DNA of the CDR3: TGTGCCAGCAGCTACGGGATGAACACTGAAGCTTTCTTT. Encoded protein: CASSYGMNTEAFF.

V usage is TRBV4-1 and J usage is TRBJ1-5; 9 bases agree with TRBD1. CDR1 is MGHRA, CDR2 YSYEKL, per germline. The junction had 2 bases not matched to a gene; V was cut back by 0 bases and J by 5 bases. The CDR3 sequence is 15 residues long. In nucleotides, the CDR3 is TGCGCCAGCAGCCAAGAATGGACAGGGGATCAGCCCCAGCATTTT. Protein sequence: CASSQEWTGDQPQHF.

CDR3 bases: TGTGCCAGCAGTCCGACGGGACTAGCGGGAGACGGAGATACGCAGTATTTT. Its translation: CASSPTGLAGDGDTQYF. The J gene is TRBJ2-3, the V gene TRBV28; 14 bases match TRBD2. Germline V gene sequence: CDR1 MDHEN, CDR2 SYDVKM. The CDR3 covers 17 residues. J lost 5 bases, V lost 5 bases, and 9 bases had no gene match.

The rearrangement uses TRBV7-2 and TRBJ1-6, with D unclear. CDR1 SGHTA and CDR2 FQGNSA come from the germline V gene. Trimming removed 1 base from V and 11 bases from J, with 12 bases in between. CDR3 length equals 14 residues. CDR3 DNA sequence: TGTGCCAGCAGCTTAGTGTACACCGAGGCACCCCTCCACTTT. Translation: CASSLVYTEAPLHF.

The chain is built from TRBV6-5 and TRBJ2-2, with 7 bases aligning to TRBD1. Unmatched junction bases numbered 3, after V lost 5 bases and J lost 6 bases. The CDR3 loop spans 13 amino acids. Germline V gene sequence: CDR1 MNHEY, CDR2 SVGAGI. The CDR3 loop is CASSATGAGELFF. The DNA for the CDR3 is TGTGCCAGCAGTGCTACAGGGGCCGGGGAGCTGTTTTTT.

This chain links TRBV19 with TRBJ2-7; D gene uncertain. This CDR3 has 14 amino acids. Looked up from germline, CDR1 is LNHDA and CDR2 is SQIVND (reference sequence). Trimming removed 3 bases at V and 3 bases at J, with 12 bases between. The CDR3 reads CASSIRTVNYEQYF. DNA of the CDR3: TGTGCCAGTAGTATCCGCACGGTGAACTACGAGCAGTACTTC.

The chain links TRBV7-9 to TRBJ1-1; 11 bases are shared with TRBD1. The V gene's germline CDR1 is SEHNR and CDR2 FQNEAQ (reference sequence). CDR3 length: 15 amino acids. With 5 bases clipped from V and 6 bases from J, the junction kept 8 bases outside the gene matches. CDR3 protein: CASSPGQGGYAEAFF. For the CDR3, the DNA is TGTGCCAGCAGCCCGGGACAGGGGGGATACGCTGAAGCTTTCTTT.

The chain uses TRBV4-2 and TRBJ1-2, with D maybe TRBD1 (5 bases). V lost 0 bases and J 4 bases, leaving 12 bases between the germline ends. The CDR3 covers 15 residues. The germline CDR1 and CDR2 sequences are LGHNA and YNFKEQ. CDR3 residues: CASSQETDGGYGYTF. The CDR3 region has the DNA TGTGCCAGCAGCCAAGAAACAGACGGGGGCTATGGCTACACCTTC.

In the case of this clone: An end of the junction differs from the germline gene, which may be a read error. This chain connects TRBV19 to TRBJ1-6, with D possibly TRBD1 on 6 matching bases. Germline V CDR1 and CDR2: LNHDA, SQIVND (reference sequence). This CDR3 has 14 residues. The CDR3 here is CASNIWTANSPLHF. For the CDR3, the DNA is TGTGCCAGTAATATATGGACAGCAAATTCACCCCTCCACTTT.

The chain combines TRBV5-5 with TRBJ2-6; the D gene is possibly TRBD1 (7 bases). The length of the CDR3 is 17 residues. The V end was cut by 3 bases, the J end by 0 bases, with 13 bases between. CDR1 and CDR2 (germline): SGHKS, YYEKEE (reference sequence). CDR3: CASSSRGAGSGANVLTF. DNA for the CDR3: TGTGCCAGCAGCTCCAGGGGGGCGGGCTCTGGGGCCAACGTCCTGACTTTC.

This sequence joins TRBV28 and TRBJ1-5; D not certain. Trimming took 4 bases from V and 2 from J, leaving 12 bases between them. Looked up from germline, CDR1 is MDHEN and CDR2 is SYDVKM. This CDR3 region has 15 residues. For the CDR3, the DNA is TGTGCCAGCAGTTCCCTTAAGGGAGGCAATCAGCCCCAGCATTTT. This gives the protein CASSSLKGGNQPQHF.

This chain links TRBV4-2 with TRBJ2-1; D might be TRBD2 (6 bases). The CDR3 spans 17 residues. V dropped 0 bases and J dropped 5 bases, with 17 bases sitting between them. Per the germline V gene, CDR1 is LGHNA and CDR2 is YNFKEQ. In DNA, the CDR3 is TGTGCCAGCAGCCAAGATGGTCGCGGGATGGTTAACAATGAGCAGTTCTTC. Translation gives CASSQDGRGMVNNEQFF.

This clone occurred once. The CDR3 is CASTRGFNEKLFF. DNA of the CDR3: TGTGCCAGCACCCGGGGCTTTAATGAAAAACTGTTTTTT. This chain links TRBV6-5 with TRBJ1-4; a possible D gene is TRBD1 (5 bases). Trimming removed 7 bases at V and 4 bases at J, with 10 bases between. This CDR3 has 13 residues. Germline loops: CDR1 MNHEY, CDR2 SVGAGI.

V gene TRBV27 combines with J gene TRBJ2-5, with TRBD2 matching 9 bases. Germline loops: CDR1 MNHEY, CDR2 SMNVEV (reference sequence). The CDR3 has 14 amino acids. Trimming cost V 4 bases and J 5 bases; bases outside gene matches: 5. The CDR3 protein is CASSSEAGGETQYF. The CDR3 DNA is TGTGCCAGCAGTTCAGAGGCGGGAGGGGAGACCCAGTACTTC.

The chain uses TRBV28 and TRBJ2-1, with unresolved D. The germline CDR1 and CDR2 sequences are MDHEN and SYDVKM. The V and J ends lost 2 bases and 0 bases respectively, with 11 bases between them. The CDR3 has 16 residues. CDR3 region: CASSLVAIDSYNEQFF. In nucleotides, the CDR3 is TGTGCCAGCAGTTTAGTTGCGATAGACTCCTACAATGAGCAGTTCTTC.

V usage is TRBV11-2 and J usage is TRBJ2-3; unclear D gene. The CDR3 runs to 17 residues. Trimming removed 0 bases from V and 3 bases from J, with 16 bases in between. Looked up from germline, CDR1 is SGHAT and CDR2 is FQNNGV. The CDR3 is CASSLEVTYKVTDTQYF. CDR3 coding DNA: TGTGCCAGCAGCTTAGAGGTTACCTACAAAGTAACAGATACGCAGTATTTT.

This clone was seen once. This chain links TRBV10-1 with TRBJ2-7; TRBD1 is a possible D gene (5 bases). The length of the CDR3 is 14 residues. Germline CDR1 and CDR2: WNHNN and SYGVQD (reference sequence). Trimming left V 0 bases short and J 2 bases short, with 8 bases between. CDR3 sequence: CASSESTRAYEQYF. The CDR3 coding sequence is TGCGCCAGCAGTGAGTCGACCAGGGCCTACGAGCAGTACTTC.